This T cell receptor (beta chain) was profiled in a study of CD4+ T cells in melanoma. CDR1 and CDR2 (germline): MGHRA, YSYEKL. Trimming took off 1 base at V and 5 bases at J, with 15 bases between the two ends. The CDR3 is 16 amino acids. Turning to this clone: The antigen remains undetermined.

Broader study findings: Neoantigen-specific CD4+ T cells in melanoma reportedly had diverse differentiation states.

Method: immunoSEQ multiplex PCR; TCRdb's copy keeps in-frame clones and lacks some. This table has over 100,000 clones, 92% appearing once. The V gene is TRBV4-1, the J gene TRBJ1-5, with D perhaps TRBD1 (5 bases). This receptor was taken from a human donor with melanoma. Sequenced input: peripheral blood. DNA of the CDR3: TGCGCCAGCAGCCAAGCCTGGGACTCGGACTATCAGCCCCAGCATTTT. Residues: CASSQAWDSDYQPQHF.